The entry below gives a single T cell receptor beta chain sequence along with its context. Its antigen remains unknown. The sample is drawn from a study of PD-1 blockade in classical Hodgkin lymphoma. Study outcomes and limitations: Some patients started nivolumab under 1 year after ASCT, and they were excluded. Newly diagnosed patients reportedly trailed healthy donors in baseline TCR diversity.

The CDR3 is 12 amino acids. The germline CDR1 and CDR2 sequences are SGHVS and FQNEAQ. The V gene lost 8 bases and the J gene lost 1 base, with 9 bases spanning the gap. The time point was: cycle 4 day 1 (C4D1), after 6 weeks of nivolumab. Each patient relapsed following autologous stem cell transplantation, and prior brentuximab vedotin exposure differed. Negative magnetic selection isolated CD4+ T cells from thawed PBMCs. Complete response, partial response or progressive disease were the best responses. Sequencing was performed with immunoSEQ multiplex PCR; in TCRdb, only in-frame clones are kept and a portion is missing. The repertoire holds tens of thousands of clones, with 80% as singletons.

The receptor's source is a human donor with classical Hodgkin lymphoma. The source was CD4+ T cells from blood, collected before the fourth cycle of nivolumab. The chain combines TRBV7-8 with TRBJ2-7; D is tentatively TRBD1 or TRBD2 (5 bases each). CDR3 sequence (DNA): TGTGCCAGCGGGGACCCTTCCTACGAGCAGTACTTC. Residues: CASGDPSYEQYF.